A selection of T cell receptor beta chains follows, all from one sample in a study of technical replicates of blood from a few donors. Method: immunoSEQ multiplex PCR; TCRdb's copy keeps in-frame clones and lacks some. The table has over 10,000 clones, around 77% seen once. The material sequenced was PBMCs. Receptors originate from a human donor in good health. Each CDR3 is given with its conserved first and last residue. The D gene is left open where the match is weak.

d_call j_call v_call cdr3_nt cdr3_aa
TRBD2 TRBJ2-5 TRBV2 TGTGCCAGCAGTTTCCCGGCGGGGGGGAGAGCGGGAGAACCCCTCGGGACCCAGTACTTC CASSFPAGGRAGEPLGTQYF
TRBD2 TRBJ2-6 TRBV6-4 TGTGCCAGCAGTGACGGGACTAGCGGCTCTGGGGCCAACGTCCTGACTTTC CASSDGTSGSGANVLTF
TRBD1 TRBJ1-1 TRBV27 TGTGCCAGCTTCACCGGGACAGCTTTTGAAGCTTTCTTT CASFTGTAFEAFF
NA TRBJ2-7 TRBV10-3 TGTGCCATCAGTGACGGGAGCGGCAACCCCTACGAGCAGTACTTC CAISDGSGNPYEQYF
TRBD1 TRBJ2-3 TRBV27 TGTGCCAGCAGTTACTCCACAGGGGTCGCGGCAGATACGCAGTATTTT CASSYSTGVAADTQYF
TRBD1 TRBJ2-1 TRBV4-1 TGCGCCAGCAGCCAAGACAGGGGGTTCACCTACAATGAGCAGTTCTTC CASSQDRGFTYNEQFF
TRBD2 TRBJ2-1 TRBV27 TGTGCCAGCATTCCGGGACTAGCGGGGTTGGATCGGAAAAATGAGCAGTTCTTC CASIPGLAGLDRKNEQFF
NA TRBJ2-1 TRBV10-2 TGCGCCAGCAGTTCGGAGGGCCATGAGCAGTTCTTC CASSSEGHEQFF
NA TRBJ1-1 TRBV15 TGTGCCACCAGCAGAGAAAAGTTCGGCCGGAGGGGCACTGAAGCTTTCTTT CATSREKFGRRGTEAFF
TRBD2 TRBJ2-7 TRBV4-2 TGTGCCAGCAGCCAGGACGGGACTAGGCAATACGAGCAGTACTTC CASSQDGTRQYEQYF
TRBD1 TRBJ1-2 TRBV2 TGTGCCAGCAGTGAAAATCTGAGGGGTAGCTGGGGACAGATTATTTTAACTATGCTTGGCTACACCTTC CASSENLRGSWGQIILTMLGYTF